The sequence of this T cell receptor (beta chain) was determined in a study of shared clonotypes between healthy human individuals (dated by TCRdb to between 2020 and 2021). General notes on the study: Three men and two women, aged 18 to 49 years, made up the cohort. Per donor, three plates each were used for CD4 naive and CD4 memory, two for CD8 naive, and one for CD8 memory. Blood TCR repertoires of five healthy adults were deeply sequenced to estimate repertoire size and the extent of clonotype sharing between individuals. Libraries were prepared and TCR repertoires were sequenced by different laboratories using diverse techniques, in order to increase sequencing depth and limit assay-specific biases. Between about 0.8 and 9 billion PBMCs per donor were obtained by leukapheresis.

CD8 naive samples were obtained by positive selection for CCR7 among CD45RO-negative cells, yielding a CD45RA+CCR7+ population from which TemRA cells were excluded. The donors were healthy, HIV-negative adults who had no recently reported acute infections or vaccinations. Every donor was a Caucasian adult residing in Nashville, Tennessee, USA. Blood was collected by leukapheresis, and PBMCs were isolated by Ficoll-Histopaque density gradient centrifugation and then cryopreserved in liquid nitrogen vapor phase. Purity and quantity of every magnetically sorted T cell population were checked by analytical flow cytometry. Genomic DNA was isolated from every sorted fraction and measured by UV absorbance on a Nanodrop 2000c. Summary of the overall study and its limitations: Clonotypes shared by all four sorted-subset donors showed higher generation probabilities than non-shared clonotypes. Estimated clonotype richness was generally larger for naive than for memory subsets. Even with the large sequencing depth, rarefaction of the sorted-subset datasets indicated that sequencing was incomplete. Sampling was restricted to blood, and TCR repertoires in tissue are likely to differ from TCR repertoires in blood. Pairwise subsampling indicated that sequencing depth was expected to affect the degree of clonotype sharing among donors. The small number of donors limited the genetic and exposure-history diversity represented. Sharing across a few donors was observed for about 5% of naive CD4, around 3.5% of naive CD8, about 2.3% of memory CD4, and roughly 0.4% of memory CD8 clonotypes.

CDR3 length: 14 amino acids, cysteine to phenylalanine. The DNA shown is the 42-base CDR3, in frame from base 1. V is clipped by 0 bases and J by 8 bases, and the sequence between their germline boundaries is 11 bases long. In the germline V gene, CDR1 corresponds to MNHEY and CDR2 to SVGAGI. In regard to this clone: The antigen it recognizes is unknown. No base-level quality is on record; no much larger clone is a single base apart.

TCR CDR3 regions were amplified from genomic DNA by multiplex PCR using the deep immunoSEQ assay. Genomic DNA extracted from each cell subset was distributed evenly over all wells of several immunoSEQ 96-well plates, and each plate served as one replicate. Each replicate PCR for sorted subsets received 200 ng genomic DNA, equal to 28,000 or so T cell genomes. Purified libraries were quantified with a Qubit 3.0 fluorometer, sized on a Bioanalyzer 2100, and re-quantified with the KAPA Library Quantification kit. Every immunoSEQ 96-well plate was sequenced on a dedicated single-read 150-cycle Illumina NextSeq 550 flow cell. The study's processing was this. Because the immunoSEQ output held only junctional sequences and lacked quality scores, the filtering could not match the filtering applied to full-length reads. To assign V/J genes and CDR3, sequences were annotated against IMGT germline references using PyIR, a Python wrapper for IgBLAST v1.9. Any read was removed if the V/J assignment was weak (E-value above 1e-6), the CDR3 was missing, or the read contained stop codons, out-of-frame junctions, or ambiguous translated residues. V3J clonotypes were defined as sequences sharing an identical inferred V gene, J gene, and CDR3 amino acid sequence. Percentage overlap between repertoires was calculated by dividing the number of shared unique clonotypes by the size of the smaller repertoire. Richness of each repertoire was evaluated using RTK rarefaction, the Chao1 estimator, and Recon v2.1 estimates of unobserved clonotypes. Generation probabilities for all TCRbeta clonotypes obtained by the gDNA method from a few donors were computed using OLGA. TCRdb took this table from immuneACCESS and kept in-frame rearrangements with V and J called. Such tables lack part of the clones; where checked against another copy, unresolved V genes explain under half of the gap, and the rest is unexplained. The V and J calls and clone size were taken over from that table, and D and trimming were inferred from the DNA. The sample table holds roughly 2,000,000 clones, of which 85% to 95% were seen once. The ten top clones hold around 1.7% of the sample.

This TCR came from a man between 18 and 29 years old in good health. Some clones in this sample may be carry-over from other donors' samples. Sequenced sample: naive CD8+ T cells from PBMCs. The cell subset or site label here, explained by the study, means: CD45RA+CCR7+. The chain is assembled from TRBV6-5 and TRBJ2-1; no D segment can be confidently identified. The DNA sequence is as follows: TGTGCCAGCAGTTACTCGAGGAAGATCCATGAGCAGTTCTTC. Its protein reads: CASSYSRKIHEQFF.